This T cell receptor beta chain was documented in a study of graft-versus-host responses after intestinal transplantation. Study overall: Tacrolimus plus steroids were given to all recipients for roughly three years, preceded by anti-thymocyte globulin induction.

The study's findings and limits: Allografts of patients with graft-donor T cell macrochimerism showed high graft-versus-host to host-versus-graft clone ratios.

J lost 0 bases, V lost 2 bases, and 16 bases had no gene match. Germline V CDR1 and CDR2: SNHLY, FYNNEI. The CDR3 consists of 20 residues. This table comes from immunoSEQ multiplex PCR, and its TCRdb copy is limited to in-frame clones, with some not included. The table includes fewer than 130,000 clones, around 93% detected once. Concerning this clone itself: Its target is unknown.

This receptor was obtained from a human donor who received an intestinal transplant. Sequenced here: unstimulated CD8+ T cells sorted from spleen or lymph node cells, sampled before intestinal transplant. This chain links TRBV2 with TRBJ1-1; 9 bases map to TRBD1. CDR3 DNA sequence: TGTGCCAGCAGTGAACTTCCCCGTCCGGGACAGGGCAACATGAACACTGAAGCTTTCTTT. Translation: CASSELPRPGQGNMNTEAFF. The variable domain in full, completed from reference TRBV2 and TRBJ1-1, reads EPEVTQTPSHQVTQMGQEVILRCVPISNHLYFYWYRQILGQKVEFLVSFYNNEISEKSEIFDDQFSVERPDGSNFTLKIRSTKLEDSAMYFCASSELPRPGQGNMNTEAFFGQGTRLTVV.